The 25 T cell receptor beta chains below all came from one sample that was sequenced in a study of T cell repertoires in cytomegalovirus infection. No antigen has been identified for these receptors. TCRdb re-analysed the reads in MiXCR, keeping a single row per CDR3 protein. Of about 770,000 distinct CDR3 sequences listed, 25% to 30% are singletons. The sequences come from cultured CD8+ T cells from PBMCs, collected from culture after CMV antigen stimulation. These receptors all stem from a human donor in good health (CMV status not recorded). Some clones in this sample may be carry-over from other donors' samples.

There are a few counts of this clonotype. This chain connects TRBV11-3 to TRBJ2-2; a weak D match, TRBD1 (6 bases). The CDR3 totals 16 residues. Germline V gives CDR1 SGHNT, CDR2 YENEEA. V was shortened by 3 bases and J by 2 bases, with 13 bases between the two germline ends. The CDR3, as DNA: TGTGCCAGCAGCTTGTACGGGACACAAAACACCGGGGAGCTGTTTTTT. Its protein is CASSLYGTQNTGELFF.

This clonotype was counted between two and nine times. V and J are TRBV29-1 and TRBJ1-1, with D hard to call. The length of the CDR3 is 11 residues. Trimming took off 2 bases at V and 5 bases at J, with 6 bases between the two ends. The germline CDR1 and CDR2 sequences are SQVTM and ANQGSEA. Written as DNA, the CDR3 is TGCAGCGTTGAATCTAGGACTGAAGCTTTCTTT. It translates to CSVESRTEAFF.

The V call is TRBV27, the J call TRBJ1-1, with D hard to call. From germline, CDR1 is MNHEY and CDR2 SMNVEV (reference sequence). Trimming removed 5 bases from V and 1 base from J, with 17 bases in between. The CDR3 is 16 amino acids. CDR3 sequence (DNA): TGTGCCAGCAGTCCCTTAAGTGGGCACCCGAACACTGAAGCTTTCTTT. Protein sequence: CASSPLSGHPNTEAFF.

This clonotype has more than one count but fewer than ten. The CDR3 sequence is CASSLESYNQPQHF. The CDR3 DNA follows: TGTGCCAGCAGTTTGGAGAGCTACAATCAGCCCCAGCATTTT. V gene TRBV12-3 or TRBV12-4 combines with J gene TRBJ1-5; D is unresolved. V was shortened by 3 bases and J by 3 bases, with 9 bases between the two germline ends. The CDR3 totals 14 residues.

The CDR3 DNA is TGTGCCACCAGTGATTCTGCACGCAATGAGCAGTTCTTC. It codes for CATSDSARNEQFF. The V call is TRBV24-1, the J call TRBJ2-1; D is unresolved. Germline CDR1 and CDR2: KGHDR and SFDVKD. There are 13 residues in the CDR3. Trimming stripped 2 bases from V and 6 bases from J, with 7 bases between.

This clonotype was seen more than once but under ten times. The V call is TRBV5-4, the J call TRBJ1-6, with a possible D match to TRBD1 (6 bases). The length of the CDR3 is 16 residues. Per germline, CDR1 SGHNT and CDR2 YYREEE (reference sequence). Trimming removed 4 bases at V and 0 bases at J, with 11 bases between. The CDR3 DNA sequence: TGTGCCAGCAGCACAGGACAGAGCTCCTATAATTCACCCCTCCACTTT. It specifies CASSTGQSSYNSPLHF.

This clonotype was detected a few times. The chain has TRBV7-9 and TRBJ2-3; 7 nucleotides align to TRBD2. Germline CDR1 reads SEHNR; CDR2 reads FQNEAQ (reference sequence). The CDR3 is 12 amino acids. V dropped 6 bases and J dropped 6; count of bases not matched to a gene: 3. The CDR3 nucleotides are TGTGCCAGCAGACGACTAGCCGATACGCAGTATTTT. Protein sequence: CASRRLADTQYF.

The chain recombines TRBV5-5 with TRBJ2-7; D perhaps matches TRBD2 (5 bases). CDR1 is SGHKS and CDR2 is YYEKEE in the germline V gene (reference sequence). The CDR3 runs 12 residues. V lost 0 bases and J 5 bases, leaving 6 bases between the germline ends. DNA of the CDR3: TGTGCCAGCAGCTTGGAGGAGGACGAGCAGTACGTC. This codes for CASSLEEDEQYV.

Here the CDR3 DNA reads TGCAGTGCTAGACAGGGAGAGACCCAGTACTTC. It yields the protein CSARQGETQYF. The chain uses TRBV20-1 and TRBJ2-5, with D maybe TRBD1 (5 bases). The CDR3 totals 11 residues. CDR1 DFQATT and CDR2 SNEGSKA come from the germline V gene (reference sequence). V was clipped by 2 bases and J by 4 bases, with 5 bases between them.

The chain is built from TRBV13 and TRBJ1-2; 11 bases are shared with TRBD1. The CDR3 runs 16 residues. Trimming took 8 bases from V and 4 from J; bases not matched to a gene: 12. Germline V CDR1 and CDR2: PRHDT, FYEKMQ (reference sequence). CDR3 sequence: CASLQGQGVRPYGYTF. CDR3 in DNA: TGTGCCAGCCTCCAGGGACAGGGGGTTCGTCCCTATGGCTACACCTTC.

The chain carries TRBV6-1 and TRBJ1-2, with 8 bases identical to TRBD1. The germline gives CDR1 MNHNS, CDR2 SASEGT. Trimming cost V 0 bases and J 2 bases; bases outside gene matches: 2. The CDR3 has 15 amino acids. DNA of the CDR3: TGTGCCAGCAGTGAAGCTAGGACAGGGAACTATGGCTACACCTTC. Translated: CASSEARTGNYGYTF.

The chain couples TRBV15 to TRBJ1-2, with TRBD1 as a possible D gene (6 bases). Trimming left V 8 bases short and J 4 bases short, with 8 bases between. Germline V gene sequence: CDR1 LNHNV, CDR2 YYDKDF (reference sequence). The CDR3 is 11 amino acids. The CDR3 nucleotides are TGTGCCACCTCCAGGGGCTATGGCTACACCTTC. It translates to CATSRGYGYTF.

V and J are TRBV12-3 or TRBV12-4 and TRBJ2-1; 9 bases map to TRBD1. The CDR3 totals 14 residues. Trimming took 6 bases from V and 4 from J; bases not matched to a gene: 4. CDR3 amino acids: CASSPTGGYNEQFF. Here the CDR3 DNA reads TGTGCCAGCAGCCCGACAGGGGGTTACAATGAGCAGTTCTTC.

This clonotype came up a few times. This chain uses TRBV5-1 with TRBJ2-1; D unclear. Trimming took 4 bases from V and 6 from J, leaving 11 bases between them. The V gene's germline CDR1 is SGHRS and CDR2 YFSETQ. The CDR3 runs to 13 residues. The CDR3 spells CASSPRTVNEQFF. CDR3 nucleotide sequence: TGCGCCAGCAGCCCCCGGACCGTCAATGAGCAGTTCTTC.

This clonotype was found a few times. The chain recombines TRBV24-1 with TRBJ1-5; D unclear. The length of the CDR3 is 15 residues. Between the trimmed V and J ends, which lost 3 bases and 0 bases, there was a span of 8 bases. Germline values: CDR1 KGHDR, CDR2 SFDVKD. This CDR3 reads CATSDRRYSNQPQHF. The CDR3 coding sequence is TGTGCCACCAGTGATCGGAGGTATAGCAATCAGCCCCAGCATTTT.

This clonotype was observed a handful of times. V and J are TRBV20-1 and TRBJ1-5, with TRBD1 matching 8 bases. V gave up 0 bases and J gave up 5 bases; unmatched junction bases: 6. This CDR3 has 15 amino acids. Germline CDR1 and CDR2: DFQATT and SNEGSKA (reference sequence). The CDR3 bases are TGCAGTGCTAGAGATTCATCAGGGGGCCATCAGCCCCAGCATTTT. Translation gives CSARDSSGGHQPQHF.

The chain carries TRBV7-6 and TRBJ2-1; 11 bases map to TRBD2. V gave up 4 bases and J gave up 6 bases; unmatched junction bases: 8. Per the germline V gene, CDR1 is SGHVS and CDR2 is FNYEAQ. The CDR3 sequence is 16 residues long. The DNA for the CDR3 is TGTGCCAGCAGCTCCTTCCTAGCGGGGGGCCCCAATGAGCAGTTCTTC. Encoded protein: CASSSFLAGGPNEQFF.

This rearrangement joins TRBV12-3 or TRBV12-4 to TRBJ2-1, with D maybe TRBD2 (6 bases). This CDR3 is built from 14 residues. Trimming stripped 3 bases from V and 3 bases from J, with 9 bases between. The CDR3 DNA is TGTGCCAGCAGTTTGTTGGGGGGCTACAATGAGCAGTTCTTC. Translated: CASSLLGGYNEQFF.

This chain joins TRBV7-9 and TRBJ2-6; 9 bases map to TRBD1. Trimming cost V 5 bases and J 4 bases; bases outside gene matches: 3. The CDR3 spans 15 residues. The germline gives CDR1 SEHNR, CDR2 FQNEAQ (reference sequence). In DNA form, the CDR3 reads TGTGCCAGCAGCGGGACAGGGTCAGGGGCCAACGTCCTGACTTTC. The encoded protein is CASSGTGSGANVLTF.

In its sample, this clonotype was seen a few times. This chain uses TRBV12-3 or TRBV12-4 with TRBJ2-1; D is possibly TRBD1 (6 bases). The CDR3 length is 19 residues. V was cut by 4 bases and J by 1 base, with 23 bases left in between. The CDR3 loop reads CASSCESRDTCPSYNEQFF. CDR3 in DNA: TGTGCCAGCAGTTGCGAATCCCGGGACACCTGTCCTTCCTACAATGAGCAGTTCTTC.

This clonotype appeared a few times. The DNA for the CDR3 is TGTGCCAGCAGGGCTCCTTCTAACACCGGGGAGCTGTTTTTT. Protein: CASRAPSNTGELFF. J is TRBJ2-2 and V is TRBV6-5; D gene ambiguous. The germline V gene encodes CDR1 MNHEY and CDR2 SVGAGI. Trimming removed 6 bases from V and 2 bases from J, with 10 bases in between. CDR3 size: 14 residues.

The chain couples TRBV7-9 to TRBJ2-3; a weak D match, TRBD1 (6 bases). Per germline, CDR1 SEHNR and CDR2 FQNEAQ (reference sequence). There are 16 residues in the CDR3. V dropped 0 bases and J dropped 2 bases, with 12 bases sitting between them. The CDR3, as DNA: TGTGCCAGCAGCTTAGCTGGGGGCCTCGCCACAGATACGCAGTATTTT. As protein: CASSLAGGLATDTQYF.

The chain recombines TRBV27 with TRBJ2-2; perhaps TRBD1 as D (6 bases). This CDR3 contains 14 residues. Germline CDR1 reads MNHEY; CDR2 reads SMNVEV (reference sequence). Trimming pared 3 bases from V and 4 bases from J, leaving 9 bases between. This chain's CDR3 is CASSFPDSTGELFF. In DNA, the CDR3 is TGTGCCAGCAGTTTCCCGGACAGCACCGGGGAGCTGTTTTTT.

This clonotype was detected a few times. The CDR3 nucleotides are TGTGCCAGCAGCTGGGCCGACCTCCACGAGCAGTACTTC. Residues: CASSWADLHEQYF. This rearrangement joins TRBV14 to TRBJ2-7; D unresolved. The V and J ends lost 5 bases and 5 bases respectively, with 13 bases between them. Germline V gives CDR1 SGHDN, CDR2 FVKESK. The CDR3 consists of 13 residues. Filled out from reference TRBV14 and TRBJ2-7, the complete variable domain reads EAGVTQFPSHSVIEKGQTVTLRCDPISGHDNLYWYRRVMGKEIKFLLHFVKESKQDESGMPNNRFLAERTGGTYSTLKVQPAELEDSGVYFCASSWADLHEQYFGPGTRLTVT.

This clonotype appeared many times. The rearrangement links TRBV12-3 or TRBV12-4 to TRBJ2-7, with 8 nucleotides matching TRBD2. Trimming at V came to 7 bases and at J to 5 bases, leaving 7 bases not matched to a gene. This CDR3 is built from 13 residues. The CDR3 nucleotides are TGTGCCAGCAATCGGGGGGGAATGGACGAGCAGTACTTC. Protein: CASNRGGMDEQYF.